This record looks at one TCR beta chain sequence and its context. These data belong to a study of blood T cell repertoires in COVID-19. Background on the study: COVID-19 samples from acute and convalescent phases originated in the United States, Italy and Spain. PBMCs, B-cell-depleted T cells, or T cells provided the cDNA or gDNA that made up the material.

The germline V gene has CDR1 SEHNR and CDR2 FQNEAQ (reference sequence). The CDR3 covers 14 residues. Trimming cost V 3 bases and J 7 bases; bases outside gene matches: 8. Original data processing: Reference gene primer amplification yielded estimated nucleated cell counts. Assay used: immunoSEQ multiplex PCR; TCRdb lists only in-frame clones, some missing. V, J and clone size are those of that table, while D and trimming were read from the DNA. Of 220,000 or so clones in the sample, about 85% are singletons; the top ten hold roughly 21%. The specimen sequenced was peripheral blood. The origin of this receptor is a man aged 30 to 45 with active or convalescent COVID-19. The rearrangement uses TRBV7-9 and TRBJ1-2; 7 bases fit TRBD1. The CDR3 is CASSFRQGGTGYTF. The DNA for the CDR3 is TGTGCCAGCAGCTTCCGACAGGGAGGTACTGGCTACACCTTC.